These T cell receptor beta chains were read from a single sample in a study of cytomegalovirus exposure and HLA in healthy donors. Measured with immunoSEQ multiplex PCR; TCRdb has only the in-frame clones, and not every one. The sample has about 130,000 clones; around 86% are singletons. Sequenced: PBMCs. The receptors come from a woman between 18 and 29 years old in good health and CMV-seronegative. Both conserved end residues are part of each CDR3. The D gene is left open where the match is weak. Clone size is stated in some rows and not others, as once, few, many or a class when expanded.

CDR3 length: 14
J gene: TRBJ2-7
V gene: TRBV5-4
D gene: NA
clone size: once
CDR3 protein: CASSAGQTSYEQYF
CDR3 DNA: TGTGCCAGCAGCGCGGGACAGACCTCCTACGAGCAGTACTTC

CDR3 length: 14
J gene: TRBJ2-3
V gene: TRBV5-1
D gene: TRBD2
clone size: NA
CDR3 protein: CASSSGTSGGTQYF
CDR3 DNA: TGCGCCAGCAGCTCCGGGACTTCGGGGGGTACGCAGTATTTT

CDR3 length: 21
J gene: TRBJ2-3
V gene: TRBV18
D gene: TRBD2
clone size: NA
CDR3 protein: CASSPPKYLVLAGWAPDTQYF
CDR3 DNA: TGTGCCAGCTCACCACCGAAGTATCTTGTACTAGCGGGATGGGCCCCGGATACGCAGTATTTT

CDR3 length: 14
J gene: TRBJ1-1
V gene: TRBV19
D gene: NA
clone size: NA
CDR3 protein: CASTPGGWNTEAFF
CDR3 DNA: TGTGCCAGTACCCCCGGAGGGTGGAACACTGAAGCTTTCTTT

CDR3 length: 14
J gene: TRBJ2-1
V gene: TRBV2
D gene: TRBD2
clone size: once
CDR3 protein: CASAPGQRGGEQFF
CDR3 DNA: TGTGCCAGCGCACCGGGACAGCGGGGGGGTGAGCAGTTCTTC

CDR3 length: 14
J gene: TRBJ2-7
V gene: TRBV28
D gene: NA
clone size: NA
CDR3 protein: CASSLSPGWYEQYF
CDR3 DNA: TGTGCCAGCAGTTTATCCCCAGGCTGGTACGAGCAGTACTTC

CDR3 length: 15
J gene: TRBJ2-3
V gene: TRBV6-1
D gene: TRBD1
clone size: NA
CDR3 protein: CASKGTGISTDTQYF
CDR3 DNA: TGTGCCAGCAAAGGGACAGGGATCAGCACAGATACGCAGTATTTT

CDR3 length: 14
J gene: TRBJ2-7
V gene: TRBV19
D gene: TRBD1
clone size: few
CDR3 protein: CASSIGTGNYEQYF
CDR3 DNA: TGTGCCAGTAGTATTGGGACAGGCAACTACGAGCAGTACTTC

CDR3 length: 12
J gene: TRBJ2-1
V gene: TRBV28
D gene: NA
clone size: once
CDR3 protein: CASSTSHNEQFF
CDR3 DNA: TGTGCCAGCAGCACTAGTCACAATGAGCAGTTCTTC

CDR3 length: 15
J gene: TRBJ2-1
V gene: TRBV9
D gene: TRBD2
clone size: NA
CDR3 protein: CASSVGIAGDNEQFF
CDR3 DNA: TGTGCCAGCAGCGTAGGGATAGCGGGGGACAATGAGCAGTTCTTC

CDR3 length: 15
J gene: TRBJ2-5
V gene: TRBV4-1
D gene: TRBD2
clone size: NA
CDR3 protein: CASSQRAGDEETQYF
CDR3 DNA: TGCGCCAGCAGCCAGCGAGCGGGAGACGAAGAGACCCAGTACTTC

CDR3 length: 15
J gene: TRBJ2-7
V gene: TRBV2
D gene: NA
clone size: NA
CDR3 protein: CASSDSSGGLYEQYF
CDR3 DNA: TGTGCCAGCAGTGATTCGAGCGGAGGGCTCTACGAGCAGTACTTC

CDR3 length: 15
J gene: TRBJ1-4
V gene: TRBV7-9
D gene: NA
clone size: NA
CDR3 protein: CASSPTGRTNEKLFF
CDR3 DNA: TGTGCCAGCAGCCCCACTGGTAGAACTAATGAAAAACTGTTTTTT

CDR3 length: 14
J gene: TRBJ1-2
V gene: TRBV5-6
D gene: TRBD1
clone size: NA
CDR3 protein: CASRTTGGNYGYTF
CDR3 DNA: TGTGCCAGCAGAACGACAGGGGGCAACTATGGCTACACCTTC

CDR3 length: 12
J gene: TRBJ2-7
V gene: TRBV21-1
D gene: NA
clone size: NA
CDR3 protein: CAPRDRPVEQYF
CDR3 DNA: TGTGCCCCCCGGGACAGGCCGGTTGAGCAGTACTTC

CDR3 length: 14
J gene: TRBJ2-5
V gene: TRBV5-1
D gene: NA
clone size: NA
CDR3 protein: CASNWGLQGETQYF
CDR3 DNA: TGCGCCAGCAACTGGGGCTTGCAGGGAGAGACCCAGTACTTC

CDR3 length: 14
J gene: TRBJ2-5
V gene: TRBV5-4
D gene: NA
clone size: NA
CDR3 protein: CASTPNPGQETQYF
CDR3 DNA: TGTGCCAGCACTCCCAACCCGGGACAAGAGACCCAGTACTTC

CDR3 length: 14
J gene: TRBJ2-4
V gene: TRBV27
D gene: NA
clone size: NA
CDR3 protein: CASSLAGTLNIQYF
CDR3 DNA: TGTGCCAGCAGTTTAGCAGGAACCCTAAACATTCAGTACTTC

CDR3 length: 14
J gene: TRBJ1-4
V gene: TRBV29-1
D gene: NA
clone size: NA
CDR3 protein: CSVSSTQTGEKLFF
CDR3 DNA: TGCAGCGTCAGTTCGACTCAAACTGGGGAAAAACTGTTTTTT

CDR3 length: 13
J gene: TRBJ2-1
V gene: TRBV5-4
D gene: NA
clone size: NA
CDR3 protein: CASMRAGFGEQFF
CDR3 DNA: TGTGCCAGCATGCGGGCAGGATTTGGTGAGCAGTTCTTC

CDR3 length: 19
J gene: TRBJ2-2
V gene: TRBV18
D gene: NA
clone size: NA
CDR3 protein: CASSLRLDRARPNTGELFF
CDR3 DNA: TGTGCCAGCTCACTTCGCCTCGACAGAGCCCGGCCTAACACCGGGGAGCTGTTTTTT

CDR3 length: 14
J gene: TRBJ2-3
V gene: TRBV14
D gene: NA
clone size: NA
CDR3 protein: CASSQVGGFDTQYF
CDR3 DNA: TGTGCCAGCAGCCAAGTGGGAGGTTTTGATACGCAGTATTTT

CDR3 length: 14
J gene: TRBJ2-7
V gene: TRBV19
D gene: TRBD2
clone size: NA
CDR3 protein: CASSIGGNSYEQYF
CDR3 DNA: TGTGCCAGTAGTATCGGGGGGAACTCCTACGAGCAGTACTTC

CDR3 length: 13
J gene: TRBJ1-1
V gene: TRBV10-3
D gene: NA
clone size: NA
CDR3 protein: CAISERRLGSAFF
CDR3 DNA: TGTGCCATCAGTGAACGCCGTCTAGGCTCCGCTTTCTTT

CDR3 length: 12
J gene: TRBJ1-1
V gene: TRBV28
D gene: NA
clone size: NA
CDR3 protein: CASSVQASEAFF
CDR3 DNA: TGTGCCAGCAGCGTACAGGCTTCTGAAGCTTTCTTT

CDR3 length: 14
J gene: TRBJ2-1
V gene: TRBV6-1
D gene: TRBD2
clone size: NA
CDR3 protein: CASSLSGGYNEQFF
CDR3 DNA: TGTGCCAGCAGTCTTAGCGGGGGCTACAATGAGCAGTTCTTC

CDR3 length: 14
J gene: TRBJ2-5
V gene: TRBV28
D gene: NA
clone size: NA
CDR3 protein: CASQRQGGFETQYF
CDR3 DNA: TGTGCCAGCCAGAGACAGGGAGGATTTGAGACCCAGTACTTC

CDR3 length: 15
J gene: TRBJ2-5
V gene: TRBV9
D gene: NA
clone size: NA
CDR3 protein: CASSVEGGRGETQYF
CDR3 DNA: TGTGCCAGCAGCGTAGAAGGGGGGAGGGGAGAGACCCAGTACTTC

CDR3 length: 14
J gene: TRBJ1-2
V gene: TRBV9
D gene: NA
clone size: NA
CDR3 protein: CASSSTGGANGYTF
CDR3 DNA: TGTGCCAGCAGCTCCACGGGAGGGGCGAATGGCTACACCTTC

CDR3 length: 12
J gene: TRBJ2-2
V gene: TRBV19
D gene: TRBD1
clone size: NA
CDR3 protein: CASSIGNRGAFF
CDR3 DNA: TGTGCCAGTAGTATAGGTAACAGGGGTGCGTTTTTT

CDR3 length: 15
J gene: TRBJ2-5
V gene: TRBV7-9
D gene: TRBD2
clone size: NA
CDR3 protein: CASSLVGLGQETQYF
CDR3 DNA: TGTGCCAGCAGCTTAGTGGGACTAGGGCAAGAGACCCAGTACTTC

CDR3 length: 13
J gene: TRBJ2-5
V gene: TRBV11-2
D gene: NA
clone size: NA
CDR3 protein: CASSLVDRETQYF
CDR3 DNA: TGTGCCAGCAGCTTAGTAGACAGAGAGACCCAGTACTTC

CDR3 length: 14
J gene: TRBJ2-1
V gene: TRBV5-4
D gene: NA
clone size: once
CDR3 protein: CASREDSAYNEQFF
CDR3 DNA: TGTGCCAGCAGGGAAGATAGCGCGTACAATGAGCAGTTCTTC

CDR3 length: 13
J gene: TRBJ2-7
V gene: TRBV6-5
D gene: TRBD1
clone size: NA
CDR3 protein: CASSNRGSYEQYF
CDR3 DNA: TGTGCCAGCAGTAACAGGGGCTCCTACGAGCAGTACTTC

CDR3 length: 12
J gene: TRBJ2-7
V gene: TRBV6-1
D gene: TRBD1
clone size: NA
CDR3 protein: CATGTGYYEQYF
CDR3 DNA: TGTGCCACCGGGACAGGGTACTACGAGCAGTACTTC

CDR3 length: 13
J gene: TRBJ1-5
V gene: TRBV6-1
D gene: TRBD1
clone size: NA
CDR3 protein: CASSETGVQPQHF
CDR3 DNA: TGTGCCAGCAGTGAAACAGGGGTGCAGCCCCAGCATTTT

CDR3 length: 17
J gene: TRBJ2-7
V gene: TRBV10-3
D gene: TRBD2
clone size: NA
CDR3 protein: CAISDYKTSGISYEQYF
CDR3 DNA: TGTGCCATCAGTGACTATAAGACTAGCGGGATCTCCTACGAGCAGTACTTC

CDR3 length: 16
J gene: TRBJ2-1
V gene: TRBV2
D gene: TRBD2
clone size: NA
CDR3 protein: CASSDRTSGSSNEQFF
CDR3 DNA: TGTGCCAGCAGTGATAGGACTAGCGGGAGTTCCAATGAGCAGTTCTTC

CDR3 length: 15
J gene: TRBJ2-2
V gene: TRBV7-6
D gene: TRBD1
clone size: NA
CDR3 protein: CASSSRTGYTGELFF
CDR3 DNA: TGTGCCAGCAGCTCGCGGACAGGGTACACCGGGGAGCTGTTTTTT

CDR3 length: 12
J gene: TRBJ1-2
V gene: TRBV30
D gene: TRBD1
clone size: NA
CDR3 protein: CAWRGQGDGYTF
CDR3 DNA: TGTGCCTGGAGGGGACAGGGAGATGGCTACACCTTC

CDR3 length: 13
J gene: TRBJ2-7
V gene: TRBV6-6
D gene: NA
clone size: NA
CDR3 protein: CASSYPGVYEQYF
CDR3 DNA: TGTGCCAGCAGTTACCCCGGGGTTTACGAGCAGTACTTC

CDR3 length: 15
J gene: TRBJ1-2
V gene: TRBV30
D gene: NA
clone size: NA
CDR3 protein: CAWRPGSPGGDGYTF
CDR3 DNA: TGTGCCTGGAGACCAGGGTCCCCGGGGGGGGATGGCTACACCTTC

CDR3 length: 15
J gene: TRBJ1-5
V gene: TRBV28
D gene: NA
clone size: NA
CDR3 protein: CASSRSGVGNQPQHF
CDR3 DNA: TGTGCCAGCAGTCGGTCGGGGGTCGGCAATCAGCCCCAGCATTTT

CDR3 length: 12
J gene: TRBJ2-7
V gene: TRBV19
D gene: NA
clone size: few
CDR3 protein: CASSIGSSEQYF
CDR3 DNA: TGTGCCAGTAGTATTGGGAGCTCCGAGCAGTACTTC

CDR3 length: 15
J gene: TRBJ2-7
V gene: TRBV18
D gene: NA
clone size: NA
CDR3 protein: CASSRDRRDSYEQYF
CDR3 DNA: TGTGCCAGCTCACGTGACAGGAGAGACTCCTACGAGCAGTACTTC

CDR3 length: 15
J gene: TRBJ2-7
V gene: TRBV4-1
D gene: NA
clone size: NA
CDR3 protein: CASSQVRGSYEEQYF
CDR3 DNA: TGCGCCAGCAGCCAAGTCAGGGGCTCTTACGAAGAGCAGTACTTC

CDR3 length: 12
J gene: TRBJ2-7
V gene: TRBV7-2
D gene: NA
clone size: NA
CDR3 protein: CASSPGTYEQYF
CDR3 DNA: TGTGCCAGCAGCCCGGGAACCTACGAGCAGTACTTC

CDR3 length: 16
J gene: TRBJ1-5
V gene: TRBV27
D gene: NA
clone size: NA
CDR3 protein: CASNDDWARLHQPQHF
CDR3 DNA: TGTGCCAGCAATGATGATTGGGCCCGACTACATCAGCCCCAGCATTTT

CDR3 length: 15
J gene: TRBJ1-5
V gene: TRBV28
D gene: NA
clone size: NA
CDR3 protein: CASSLDAGSGQPQHF
CDR3 DNA: TGTGCCAGCAGTTTGGACGCGGGGTCGGGTCAGCCCCAGCATTTT

CDR3 length: 13
J gene: TRBJ2-5
V gene: TRBV13
D gene: NA
clone size: NA
CDR3 protein: CASSLRGSGTQYF
CDR3 DNA: TGTGCCAGCAGCTTAAGGGGGTCGGGGACCCAGTACTTC

CDR3 length: 15
J gene: TRBJ2-7
V gene: TRBV28
D gene: TRBD1
clone size: NA
CDR3 protein: CASSASGTGNYEQYF
CDR3 DNA: TGTGCCAGCAGTGCATCCGGGACAGGGAACTACGAGCAGTACTTC

CDR3 length: 13
J gene: TRBJ2-1
V gene: TRBV6-5
D gene: NA
clone size: NA
CDR3 protein: CASSYFRDGEQFF
CDR3 DNA: TGTGCCAGCAGTTACTTCCGGGATGGTGAGCAGTTCTTC

CDR3 length: 14
J gene: TRBJ2-7
V gene: TRBV4-1
D gene: NA
clone size: few
CDR3 protein: CASSQVGQGSEQYF
CDR3 DNA: TGCGCCAGCAGCCAAGTGGGGCAGGGAAGCGAGCAGTACTTC

CDR3 length: 15
J gene: TRBJ2-1
V gene: TRBV6-1
D gene: NA
clone size: once
CDR3 protein: CASIPHPEGTNEQFF
CDR3 DNA: TGTGCCAGCATACCCCACCCCGAGGGCACCAATGAGCAGTTCTTC

CDR3 length: 16
J gene: TRBJ2-7
V gene: TRBV6-6
D gene: NA
clone size: once
CDR3 protein: CASSRKRGLTSYEQYF
CDR3 DNA: TGTGCCAGCAGTAGGAAGAGGGGACTCACTTCCTACGAGCAGTACTTC

CDR3 length: 14
J gene: TRBJ1-1
V gene: TRBV4-1
D gene: NA
clone size: NA
CDR3 protein: CASSQVGGRAEAFF
CDR3 DNA: TGCGCCAGCAGCCAAGTCGGGGGTCGGGCTGAAGCTTTCTTT

CDR3 length: 12
J gene: TRBJ2-7
V gene: TRBV27
D gene: NA
clone size: NA
CDR3 protein: CASGPRAYEQYF
CDR3 DNA: TGTGCCAGCGGTCCGCGGGCCTACGAGCAGTACTTC

CDR3 length: 14
J gene: TRBJ2-2
V gene: TRBV27
D gene: TRBD1
clone size: few
CDR3 protein: CASSIYRGSGELFF
CDR3 DNA: TGTGCCAGCAGTATCTACAGGGGCTCCGGGGAGCTGTTTTTT

CDR3 length: 14
J gene: TRBJ2-7
V gene: TRBV5-4
D gene: TRBD2
clone size: NA
CDR3 protein: CASSWTRDSYEQYF
CDR3 DNA: TGTGCCAGCAGCTGGACTAGGGACTCCTACGAGCAGTACTTC

CDR3 length: 12
J gene: TRBJ2-3
V gene: TRBV11-3
D gene: TRBD1
clone size: NA
CDR3 protein: CASSTRGDTQYF
CDR3 DNA: TGTGCCAGCTCGACCAGGGGGGATACGCAGTATTTT